Listed here are 20 T cell receptor beta chains from one sample, sequenced in a study of Tregs in tolerant kidney transplant recipients. Some clones are missing from TCRdb's copy, which holds only in-frame ones; the method was immunoSEQ multiplex PCR. The table has more than 95,000 clones, 85% to 95% seen once; the top ten hold less than 0.7%. Sequenced input: CD4+ T cells from blood. The receptors were sampled from a human donor in good health.

This rearrangement joins TRBV7-2 to TRBJ2-1; possibly TRBD1 for D (5 bases). Germline V gene data show CDR1 as SGHTA and CDR2 as FQGNSA. This CDR3 contains 15 residues. The V gene lost 3 bases and the J gene lost 1 base, with 10 bases spanning the gap. In DNA, the CDR3 is TGTGCCAGCAGCTTTGGACATAGGTCCTACAATGAGCAGTTCTTC. As protein: CASSFGHRSYNEQFF.

The chain carries TRBV29-1 and TRBJ2-5, with D possibly being TRBD2 (6 bases). In germline, CDR1 is SQVTM, CDR2 ANQGSEA. The CDR3 sequence is 13 residues long. V dropped 5 bases and J dropped 5 bases, with 15 bases sitting between them. CDR3 amino acids: CSVRELAGETQYF. The CDR3, as DNA: TGCAGCGTTCGTGAGCTCGCGGGGGAGACCCAGTACTTC.

The genes are TRBV4-1 and TRBJ2-3; D tentatively fits TRBD1 or TRBD2 (5 bases each). Trimming stripped 3 bases from V and 2 bases from J, with 15 bases between. Germline CDR1 MGHRA, CDR2 YSYEKL. This CDR3 region has 16 residues. As DNA, the CDR3 is TGCGCCAGCAGCCAGAAGGGGCTAGCTTTCACAGATACGCAGTATTTT. Its protein product is CASSQKGLAFTDTQYF.

This clone was seen a handful of times. The CDR3 loop reads CASSSQWINTEAFF. As DNA, the CDR3 is TGTGCCAGCAGTTCTCAGTGGATTAACACTGAAGCTTTCTTT. The V gene is TRBV27, the J gene TRBJ1-1; unclear D gene. The germline CDR1 and CDR2 sequences are MNHEY and SMNVEV (reference sequence). V lost 4 bases and J lost 2, with 11 bases in between. The CDR3 has 14 amino acids.

The rearrangement uses TRBV2 and TRBJ1-3; 9 bases fit TRBD1. Trimming took 6 bases from V and 4 from J; bases not matched to a gene: 13. CDR1 is SNHLY, CDR2 FYNNEI, per germline. The CDR3 is made up of 17 amino acids. Here the CDR3 reads CASRPGQGTPGGNTIYF. The CDR3 DNA follows: TGTGCCAGCAGGCCCGGACAGGGGACACCAGGCGGAAACACCATATATTTT.

This chain connects TRBV7-8 to TRBJ2-1, with 13 bases lining up with TRBD2. The CDR3 has 15 amino acids. Trimming at V came to 7 bases and at J to 7 bases, leaving 7 bases not matched to a gene. CDR1 is SGHVS and CDR2 is FQNEAQ in the germline V gene. CDR3 nucleotide sequence: TGTGCCAGCACAAAGGGACTAGCGGGACCGAATGAGCAGTTCTTC. The encoded protein is CASTKGLAGPNEQFF.

The V call is TRBV27, the J call TRBJ1-6, with 9 positions matching TRBD1. The length of the CDR3 is 16 residues. V lost 4 bases, J lost 7 bases, and 8 bases stayed unmatched. Germline CDR1 MNHEY, CDR2 SMNVEV (reference sequence). CDR3 sequence reads: CASSSTGGRENSPLHF. CDR3 DNA: TGTGCCAGCAGTTCGACAGGGGGGAGGGAGAATTCACCCCTCCACTTT.

This sequence joins TRBV29-1 and TRBJ1-3; 9 bases match TRBD1. The CDR3 has 15 residues. Trimming at V came to 6 bases and at J to 2 bases, leaving 8 bases not matched to a gene. Per the germline V gene, CDR1 is SQVTM and CDR2 is ANQGSEA. Here the CDR3 reads CSVLTGGGPGNTIYF. In DNA, the CDR3 is TGCAGCGTCCTGACAGGGGGGGGCCCTGGAAACACCATATATTTT.

The rearrangement joins TRBV5-4 to TRBJ2-3, with D perhaps matching TRBD1 (7 bases). This CDR3 region has 19 residues. Germline V lookup: CDR1 SGHNT, CDR2 YYREEE (reference sequence). With 0 bases removed from V and 0 bases from J, the gap between germline ends came to 20 bases. Here the CDR3 DNA reads TGTGCCAGCAGCTTGGACAGGGGACTTCGATCATCTAGCACAGATACGCAGTATTTT. Translation gives CASSLDRGLRSSSTDTQYF.

The rearrangement links TRBV7-6 to TRBJ2-1; D is perhaps TRBD2 (5 bases). Between the trimmed V and J ends, which lost 6 bases and 6 bases, there was a span of 21 bases. CDR1 and CDR2 from the germline V gene are SGHVS and FNYEAQ. The CDR3 spans 16 residues. The CDR3 loop reads CASSLELASLGNEQFF. As DNA, the CDR3 is TGTGCCAGCAGTCTAGAACTGGCTAGCTTGGGCAATGAGCAGTTCTTC.

The V gene is TRBV5-1, the J gene TRBJ1-2; D gene unclear. V shed 0 bases and J shed 3 bases, with 12 bases lying between them. The CDR3 runs 15 residues. The V gene's germline CDR1 is SGHRS and CDR2 YFSETQ. This CDR3 is CASSLVGNRDYGYTF. As DNA, the CDR3 is TGCGCCAGCAGCTTGGTGGGGAACCGGGACTATGGCTACACCTTC.

The gene calls are TRBV7-9 and TRBJ2-3, with a tentative D call TRBD2 (7 bases). Trimming took off 5 bases at V and 3 bases at J, with 18 bases between the two ends. Germline V CDR1 and CDR2: SEHNR, FQNEAQ (reference sequence). The CDR3 contains 16 residues. The CDR3 DNA is TGTGCCAGCAGCCCCCTCCTTGGGGGGGCTACAGATACGCAGTATTTT. The encoded protein is CASSPLLGGATDTQYF. The whole variable domain, remainder taken from reference TRBV7-9 and TRBJ2-3, is DTGVSQNPRHKITKRGQNVTFRCDPISEHNRLYWYRQTLGQGPEFLTYFQNEAQLEKSRLLSDRFSAERPKGSFSTLEIQRTEQGDSAMYLCASSPLLGGATDTQYFGPGTRLTVL.

V usage is TRBV5-1 and J usage is TRBJ2-3; 7 bases are a match to TRBD1. Trimming removed 4 bases from V and 2 bases from J; junction bases left unmatched: 1. The CDR3 spans 13 residues. The germline gives CDR1 SGHRS, CDR2 YFSETQ. For the CDR3, the DNA is TGCGCCAGCAGCGGACAGGTCACAGATACGCAGTATTTT. Amino acid sequence: CASSGQVTDTQYF.

The chain employs TRBV4-1 and TRBJ2-5; D is possibly TRBD1 or TRBD2 (5 bases each). The germline gives CDR1 MGHRA, CDR2 YSYEKL. V dropped 8 bases and J dropped 1 base, with 11 bases sitting between them. CDR3 length: 13 amino acids. CDR3 coding DNA: TGCGCCAGCCGCAAGGGGACCCAAGAGACCCAGTACTTC. Its translation: CASRKGTQETQYF.

This rearrangement joins TRBV19 to TRBJ2-3, with 9 bases matching TRBD2. Unmatched junction bases numbered 7, after V lost 5 bases and J lost 4 bases. This CDR3 region has 15 residues. Germline CDR1 is LNHDA and CDR2 is SQIVND (reference sequence). DNA of the CDR3: TGTGCCAGTAGTCAAGGGACTAGCAGCGCAGATACGCAGTATTTT. Encoded protein: CASSQGTSSADTQYF.

This chain connects TRBV6-5 to TRBJ1-2, with 10 bases matching TRBD1. J was trimmed by 7 bases and V by 5 bases; bases with no gene match: 7. Germline CDR1 and CDR2: MNHEY and SVGAGI. This CDR3 has 14 amino acids. CDR3 in amino acids: CASSVGTGVSGYTF. CDR3 coding DNA: TGTGCCAGCAGTGTTGGGACAGGGGTTTCTGGCTACACCTTC.

V is TRBV6-1 and J is TRBJ2-1; possibly TRBD1 or TRBD2 for D (5 bases each). Trimming cost V 4 bases and J 5 bases, with 12 bases left between them. Germline V lookup: CDR1 MNHNS, CDR2 SASEGT. CDR3 size: 14 residues. In DNA form, the CDR3 reads TGTGCCAGCAGTGTAGATGAGGGGAACAATGAGCAGTTCTTC. Translating gives CASSVDEGNNEQFF.

The CDR3 reads CASWDRGTETQYF. The CDR3 bases are TGTGCCAGCTGGGACAGGGGAACAGAGACCCAGTACTTC. V is TRBV5-5 and J is TRBJ2-5; TRBD1 aligns across 10 bases. Trimming took 7 bases from V and 4 from J; bases not matched to a gene: 4. This CDR3 has 13 amino acids. Germline CDR1 reads SGHKS; CDR2 reads YYEKEE (reference sequence).

The rearrangement uses TRBV21-1 and TRBJ1-2; the tabulated D call, TRBD1, remains unverified against the DNA. TRBV21-1 corresponds to a pseudogene. This CDR3 contains 14 residues. The CDR3: CASSTPRDRNGYTF. The CDR3 nucleotides read TGTGCCAGCAGCACGCCTCGGGACAGAAATGGCTACACCTTC.

The rearrangement uses TRBV18 and TRBJ1-4; D is perhaps TRBD1 (6 bases). The CDR3 length is 14 residues. The germline V and J ends were trimmed by 6 bases and 7 bases, with 15 bases remaining between them. CDR1 is KGHSH and CDR2 is LQKENI in the germline V gene. Here the CDR3 DNA reads TGTGCCAGCTCGGAGCTCAACAGGGTTGAAAAACTGTTTTTT. It translates to CASSELNRVEKLFF.